This T cell receptor (beta chain) is from a study of cytomegalovirus exposure and HLA in healthy donors. Broader study findings: Fewer N-insertions than the approximately 680-donor mean were reportedly shown by an Asian-associated ancestry cluster in a later analysis. Later, an analysis showed that TCR beta chains associated with HLA were more clonally expanded than others that were equally common. In a later analysis, TCR association rates varied by HLA locus: DRB1 most, HLA-C fewest.

PCR primers comprised 60 Vbeta and 13 Jbeta primers. The protocol was immunoSEQ multiplex PCR, while the TCRdb copy is restricted to in-frame clones and leaves out a portion. Altogether approximately 160,000 clones are present, more than 80% being singletons, with the ten largest covering 4.8%. Concerning this clone: What it binds is not known.

V lost 2 bases and J 6 bases, leaving 9 bases between the germline ends. Germline V gene lookup returns CDR1 LGHNT and CDR2 FRNRAP. CDR3 size: 13 residues. Sequencing was performed on PBMCs. This TCR derives from a man younger than 35 in good health and CMV-seronegative. V gene TRBV12-5 combines with J gene TRBJ2-3; D is unclear. In DNA form, the CDR3 reads TGTGCTAGTGGTTTGCCCGGTGCGGATACGCAGTATTTT. Translating gives CASGLPGADTQYF. The variable domain in full, with the rest retrieved from reference TRBV12-5 and TRBJ2-3, is DARVTQTPRHKVTEMGQEVTMRCQPILGHNTVFWYRQTMMQGLELLAYFRNRAPLDDSGMPKDRFSAEMPDATLATLKIQPSEPRDSAVYFCASGLPGADTQYFGPGTRLTVL.